This TCR beta chain was observed in a study of cytomegalovirus exposure and HLA in healthy donors. Trimming shortened V by 5 bases and J by 9 bases, and 18 bases separated the two germline ends. Germline lookup yields CDR1 SGHDT and CDR2 YYEEEE. This CDR3 region has 14 residues. Study-level findings and limits: Earlier analysis looked at TCR beta V segments, and most were productive about 87% or about 30% of the time.

About this clone: Its matching antigen is unknown.

Use of 60 Vbeta and 13 Jbeta primers characterized the PCR. The method was immunoSEQ multiplex PCR; TCRdb's version includes in-frame clones alone and lacks a portion of them. Altogether about 140,000 clones are present, around 82% being singletons, with the ten largest covering roughly 2.4%. The origin of this receptor is a woman aged 18-30 years in good health and CMV-seropositive. Sample: PBMCs. The genes are TRBV5-6 and TRBJ2-4, with D maybe TRBD1 (6 bases). This CDR3 reads CASSPMDRKGIQYF. CDR3 in DNA: TGTGCCAGCAGTCCAATGGACAGAAAAGGCATTCAGTACTTC.